This T cell receptor beta chain stems from a study of Graves' ophthalmopathy and Graves' hyperthyroidism. Aged 18 to 65, hyperthyroidism patients had new diagnoses of under 2 months' duration. Clinical symptoms, serum thyroxine, TRAb, thyroid ultrasound and orbital computed tomography were relied on for diagnosis. This CDR3 comprises 17 residues. V lost 0 bases, J lost 6 bases, and 19 bases lay in between. Germline CDR1 is SGHRS and CDR2 is YFSETQ. Study outcomes and limitations: Using 13 signatures, a model distinguished ophthalmopathy from stable hyperthyroidism, reaching more than 85% sensitivity and 81.08% specificity. Most thyroid-expanded clonotypes exceeding 0.001 frequency were also found in blood.

Remarks on this clonotype: The antigen is not known.

Beta-chain TCR CDR3 regions were amplified from RNA transcripts. First-round RT-PCR with HTBI primers preceded a second-round multiplex PCR. TCRdb redid the calling of the multiplex PCR reads with MiXCR, one entry per CDR3 protein. Seen here are over a million distinct CDR3 sequences, 35% to 45% observed once, and the top ten hold approximately 12%. This TCR came from an adult man with Graves' hyperthyroidism. V and J are TRBV5-1 and TRBJ1-3; perhaps TRBD1 as D (6 bases). Sequencing was done on a sample of peripheral blood or thyroid tissue (not recorded which). The CDR3 nucleotides are TGCGCCAGCAGCTTGGAGGTGGGGCAGGGGTCTTCAAACACCATATATTTT. Amino acid sequence: CASSLEVGQGSSNTIYF.